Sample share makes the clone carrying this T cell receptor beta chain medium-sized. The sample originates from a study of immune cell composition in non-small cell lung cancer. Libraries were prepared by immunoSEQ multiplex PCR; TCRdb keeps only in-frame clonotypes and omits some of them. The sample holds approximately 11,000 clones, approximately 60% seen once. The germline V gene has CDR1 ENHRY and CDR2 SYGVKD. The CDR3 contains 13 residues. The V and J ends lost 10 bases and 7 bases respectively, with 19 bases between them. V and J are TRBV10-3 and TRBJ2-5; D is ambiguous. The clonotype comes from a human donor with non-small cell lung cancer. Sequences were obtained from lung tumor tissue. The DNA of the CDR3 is TGTGCCACCGAACCCCCATCTCGAGCGACCCAGTACTTC. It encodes CATEPPSRATQYF.